The 4 T cell receptor beta chains below all came from one sample that was sequenced in a study of shared T cell receptors in the human thymus (dated by TCRdb to about 2021). Receptor amplification or capture employed the immunoSEQ multiplex PCR assay. TCRdb obtained this table from immuneACCESS and retained in-frame rearrangements with V and J assigned. These tables miss some clones; where compared with another copy, unresolved V genes account for less than half of the shortfall, and the remainder is unexplained. The table for this sample lists 700,000 or so clones; 80% to 90% of them were counted only once. The top ten clonotypes cover 0.0095% to 0.011% of the sample. These data were also reused for a study on human thymus T cells.

The sequenced sample consisted of thymocytes. The receptors shown here come from a girl less than two years old with a congenital heart defect. Donor details come from another sample of the same person, matched by shared clones.

This clone was counted between two and nine times. This rearrangement joins TRBV18 to TRBJ1-5, with D possibly TRBD1 on 5 matching bases. Germline V CDR1 and CDR2: KGHSH, LQKENI. CDR3 length: 15 residues. Trimming removed 1 base at V and 1 base at J, with 8 bases between. Here the CDR3 DNA reads TGTGCCAGCTCACCACGGGGGGGAAGCAATCAGCCCCAGCATTTT. Its protein is CASSPRGGSNQPQHF.

CDR3: CASIAGGLRNEQFF. The CDR3 DNA reads TGCGCCAGTATAGCGGGGGGGCTCCGAAATGAGCAGTTCTTC. V is TRBV10-1 and J is TRBJ2-1; 11 bases map to TRBD2. Germline V gene sequence: CDR1 WNHNN, CDR2 SYGVQD (reference sequence). This CDR3 has 14 residues. The V gene end was trimmed by 9 bases and the J gene end by 7 bases; junction bases not matched to a gene: 8.

The chain combines TRBV15 with TRBJ2-6; TRBD1 aligns across 9 bases. The germline CDR1 and CDR2 sequences are LNHNV and YYDKDF (reference sequence). With 3 bases clipped from V and 0 bases from J, the junction kept 6 bases outside the gene matches. The CDR3 spans 18 residues. The CDR3 region is CATSRRTGEGSGANVLTF. The CDR3 nucleotides read TGTGCCACCAGCAGGCGGACAGGGGAGGGCTCTGGGGCCAACGTCCTGACTTTC.

The sample holds one count of this clone. The rearrangement uses TRBV15 and TRBJ2-1, with 10 bases matching TRBD2. The CDR3 consists of 16 residues. Per the germline V gene, CDR1 is LNHNV and CDR2 is YYDKDF (reference sequence). The ends lost 8 bases at V and 4 bases at J; junction bases unmatched: 11. CDR3 protein: CATLDRSGGIYNEQFF. The CDR3 region has the DNA TGTGCCACCCTGGATCGTAGCGGGGGGATTTACAATGAGCAGTTCTTC.